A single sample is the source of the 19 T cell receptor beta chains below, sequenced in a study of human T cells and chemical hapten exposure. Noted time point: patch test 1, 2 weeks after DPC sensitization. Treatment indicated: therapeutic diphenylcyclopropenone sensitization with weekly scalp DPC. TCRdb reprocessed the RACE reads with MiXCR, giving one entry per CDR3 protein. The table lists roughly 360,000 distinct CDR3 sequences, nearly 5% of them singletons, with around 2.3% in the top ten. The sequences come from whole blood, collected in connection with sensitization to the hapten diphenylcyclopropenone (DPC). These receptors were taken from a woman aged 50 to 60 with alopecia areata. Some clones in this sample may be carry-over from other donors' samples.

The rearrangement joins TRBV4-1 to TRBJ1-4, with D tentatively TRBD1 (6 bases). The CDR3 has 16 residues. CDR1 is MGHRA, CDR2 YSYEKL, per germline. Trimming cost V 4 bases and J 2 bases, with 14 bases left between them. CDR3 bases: TGCGCCAGCAGCCCCATTCAGGGGAGCACTAATGAAAAACTGTTTTTT. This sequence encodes CASSPIQGSTNEKLFF.

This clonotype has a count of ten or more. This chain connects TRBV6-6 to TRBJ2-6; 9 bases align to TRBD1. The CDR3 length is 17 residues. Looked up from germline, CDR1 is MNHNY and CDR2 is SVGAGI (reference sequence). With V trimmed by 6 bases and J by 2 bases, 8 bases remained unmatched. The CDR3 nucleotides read TGTGCCAGCAGAATGGGACAGGGATTGGCTGGGGCCAACGTCCTGACTTTC. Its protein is CASRMGQGLAGANVLTF.

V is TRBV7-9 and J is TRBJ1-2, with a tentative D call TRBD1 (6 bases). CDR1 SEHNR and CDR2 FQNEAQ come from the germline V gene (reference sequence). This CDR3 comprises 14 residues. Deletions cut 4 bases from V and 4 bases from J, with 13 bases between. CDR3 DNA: TGTGCCAGCAGCTCAGGGGTCACCAGCTATGGCTACACCTTC. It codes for CASSSGVTSYGYTF.

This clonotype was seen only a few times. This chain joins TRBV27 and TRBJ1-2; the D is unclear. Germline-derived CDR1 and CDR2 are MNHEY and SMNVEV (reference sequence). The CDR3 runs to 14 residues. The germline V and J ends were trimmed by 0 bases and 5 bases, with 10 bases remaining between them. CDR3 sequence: CASSLSAGSYGYTF. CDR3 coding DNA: TGTGCCAGCAGTTTATCCGCAGGTTCTTATGGCTACACCTTC.

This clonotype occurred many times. CDR3 sequence (DNA): TGTGCCAGCAGTGAAATGGACAGGGCTGGCAATCAGCCCCAGCATTTT. Its translation is CASSEMDRAGNQPQHF. The rearrangement links TRBV2 to TRBJ1-5; TRBD1 agrees at 8 bases. Unmatched junction bases numbered 5, after V lost 2 bases and J lost 2 bases. Per germline, CDR1 SNHLY and CDR2 FYNNEI. The CDR3 consists of 16 residues. Looking up the rest from reference TRBV2 and TRBJ1-5 gives the full variable domain: EPEVTQTPSHQVTQMGQEVILRCVPISNHLYFYWYRQILGQKVEFLVSFYNNEISEKSEIFDDQFSVERPDGSNFTLKIRSTKLEDSAMYFCASSEMDRAGNQPQHFGDGTRLSIL.

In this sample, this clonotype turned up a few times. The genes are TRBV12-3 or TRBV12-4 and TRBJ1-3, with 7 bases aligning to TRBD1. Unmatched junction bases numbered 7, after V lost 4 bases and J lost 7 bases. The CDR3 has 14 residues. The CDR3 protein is CASSSTGRINTIYF. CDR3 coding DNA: TGTGCCAGCAGTTCGACAGGGAGAATTAACACCATATATTTT.

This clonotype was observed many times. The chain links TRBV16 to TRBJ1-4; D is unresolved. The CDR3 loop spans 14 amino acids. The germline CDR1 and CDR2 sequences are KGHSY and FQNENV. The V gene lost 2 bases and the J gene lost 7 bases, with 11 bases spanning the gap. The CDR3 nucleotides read TGTGCCAGCAGCCAAAGAGGTTTCAGTGAAAAACTGTTTTTT. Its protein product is CASSQRGFSEKLFF.

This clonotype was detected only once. CDR3 sequence (DNA): TGCAGCCCCCCTTGGGGGGAGAGGTCCTACGAGCAGTACTTC. It is translated as CSPPWGERSYEQYF. V is TRBV29-1 and J is TRBJ2-7; D may be TRBD2 (6 bases). This CDR3 region has 14 residues. Deletions cut 8 bases from V and 1 base from J, with 18 bases between. From germline, CDR1 is SQVTM and CDR2 ANQGSEA.

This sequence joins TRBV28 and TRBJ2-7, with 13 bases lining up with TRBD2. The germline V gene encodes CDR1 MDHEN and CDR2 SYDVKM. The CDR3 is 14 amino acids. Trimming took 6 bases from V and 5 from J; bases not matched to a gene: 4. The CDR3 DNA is TGTGCCAGCAGCGGACTAGCGGGAGCCCACGAGCAGTACTTC. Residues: CASSGLAGAHEQYF.

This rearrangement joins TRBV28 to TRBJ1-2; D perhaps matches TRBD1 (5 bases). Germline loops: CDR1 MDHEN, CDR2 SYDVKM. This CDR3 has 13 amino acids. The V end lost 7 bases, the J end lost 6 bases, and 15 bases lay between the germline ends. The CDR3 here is CASTLPQGHGYTF. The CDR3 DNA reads TGTGCCAGCACCCTCCCCCAGGGCCATGGCTACACCTTC.

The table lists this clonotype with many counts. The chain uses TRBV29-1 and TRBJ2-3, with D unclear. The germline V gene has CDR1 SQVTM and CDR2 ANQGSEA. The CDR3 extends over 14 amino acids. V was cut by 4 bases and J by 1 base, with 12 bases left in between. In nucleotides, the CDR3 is TGCAGCGTTGGGGATCTCTCCCGCACAGATACGCAGTATTTT. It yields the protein CSVGDLSRTDTQYF.

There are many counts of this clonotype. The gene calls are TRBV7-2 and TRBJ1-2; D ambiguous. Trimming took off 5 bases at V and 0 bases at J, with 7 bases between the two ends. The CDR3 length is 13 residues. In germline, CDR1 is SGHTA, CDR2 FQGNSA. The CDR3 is CASSPQANYGYTF. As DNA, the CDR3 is TGTGCCAGCAGCCCCCAGGCTAACTATGGCTACACCTTC.

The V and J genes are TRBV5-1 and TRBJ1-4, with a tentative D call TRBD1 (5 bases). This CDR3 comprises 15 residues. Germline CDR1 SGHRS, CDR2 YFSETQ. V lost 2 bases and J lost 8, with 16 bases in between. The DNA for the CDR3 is TGCGCCAGCAGCTTAATCGGCAGGGAGGAAGAAAAACTGTTTTTT. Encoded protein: CASSLIGREEEKLFF.

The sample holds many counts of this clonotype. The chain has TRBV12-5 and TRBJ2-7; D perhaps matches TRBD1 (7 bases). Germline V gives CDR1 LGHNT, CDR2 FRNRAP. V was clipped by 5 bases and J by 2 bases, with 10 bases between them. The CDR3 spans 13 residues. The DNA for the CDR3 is TGTGCTAGTGGTGGCGGGACAGCCTACGAGCAGTACTTC. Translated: CASGGGTAYEQYF. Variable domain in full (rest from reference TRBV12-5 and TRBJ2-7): DARVTQTPRHKVTEMGQEVTMRCQPILGHNTVFWYRQTMMQGLELLAYFRNRAPLDDSGMPKDRFSAEMPDATLATLKIQPSEPRDSAVYFCASGGGTAYEQYFGPGTRLTVT.

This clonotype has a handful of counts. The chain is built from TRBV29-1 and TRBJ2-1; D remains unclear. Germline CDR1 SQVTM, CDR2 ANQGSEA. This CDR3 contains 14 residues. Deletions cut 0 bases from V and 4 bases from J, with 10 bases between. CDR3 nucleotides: TGCAGCGTTGAAGATAGCCGATGGTACAATGAGCAGTTCTTC. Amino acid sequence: CSVEDSRWYNEQFF.

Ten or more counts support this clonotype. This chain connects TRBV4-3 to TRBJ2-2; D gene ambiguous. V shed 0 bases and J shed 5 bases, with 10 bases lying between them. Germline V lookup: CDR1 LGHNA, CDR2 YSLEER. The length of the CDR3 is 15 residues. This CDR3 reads CASSQESPLTGELFF. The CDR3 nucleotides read TGCGCCAGCAGCCAAGAATCCCCGTTGACCGGGGAGCTGTTTTTT.

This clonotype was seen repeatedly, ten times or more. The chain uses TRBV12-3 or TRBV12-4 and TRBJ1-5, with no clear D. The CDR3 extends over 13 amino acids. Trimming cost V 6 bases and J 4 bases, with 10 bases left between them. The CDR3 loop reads CASSLGLNQPQHF. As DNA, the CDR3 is TGTGCCAGCAGCTTGGGTTTGAATCAGCCCCAGCATTTT.

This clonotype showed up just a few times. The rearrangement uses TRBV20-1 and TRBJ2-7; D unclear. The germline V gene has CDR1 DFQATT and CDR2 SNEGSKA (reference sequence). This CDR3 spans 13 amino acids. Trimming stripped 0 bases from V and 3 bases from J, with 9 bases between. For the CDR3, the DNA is TGCAGTGCTAGAGACTTTAGCCGCTACGAGCAGTACTTC. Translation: CSARDFSRYEQYF.

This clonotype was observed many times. This CDR3 is CASSSPANVLTF. CDR3 in DNA: TGTGCCAGCAGCAGCCCGGCCAACGTCCTGACTTTC. This chain joins TRBV7-2 and TRBJ2-6; D is unclear. Between the trimmed V and J ends, which lost 5 bases and 6 bases, there was a span of 5 bases. Germline loops: CDR1 SGHTA, CDR2 FQGNSA. The CDR3 has 12 amino acids.